This TCR beta chain came from a study of CD8+ T cells in alopecia areata. The CDR3 is made up of 14 amino acids. V was clipped by 1 base and J by 5 bases; unmatched bases: 3. Germline CDR1 reads SGHRS; CDR2 reads YFSETQ. Extraction and reverse transcription of RNA yielded cDNA as the sequencing template. This table comes from immunoSEQ multiplex PCR, and its TCRdb copy is limited to in-frame clones, with some not included. The table lists some 100,000 clones, 55% to 70% of them singletons, with approximately 16% in the top ten. The treatment denotes: oral pan-JAK inhibitor, 5-10 mg twice daily. This sequence joins TRBV5-1 and TRBJ1-1; 9 bases fit TRBD1. The receptor was isolated from a human donor with alopecia areata. This sample comprised CD8+ T cells sorted from blood, obtained at roughly week 58, from a patient treated with tofacitinib. Here the CDR3 DNA reads TGCGCCAGCAGCTTGACAGGGGGCGGTACTGAAGCTTTCTTT. This codes for CASSLTGGGTEAFF.